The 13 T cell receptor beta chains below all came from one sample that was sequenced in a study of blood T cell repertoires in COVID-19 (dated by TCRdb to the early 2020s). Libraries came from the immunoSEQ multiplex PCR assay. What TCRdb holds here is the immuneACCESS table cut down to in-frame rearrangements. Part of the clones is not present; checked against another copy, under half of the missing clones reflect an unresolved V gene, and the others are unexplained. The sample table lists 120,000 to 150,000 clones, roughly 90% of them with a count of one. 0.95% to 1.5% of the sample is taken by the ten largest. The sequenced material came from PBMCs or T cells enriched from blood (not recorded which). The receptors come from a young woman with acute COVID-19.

The CDR3 spells CASSPLGGGSTDTQYF. The CDR3 DNA reads as TGTGCCAGCTCACCACTAGGCGGGGGCAGCACAGATACGCAGTATTTT. The chain employs TRBV18 and TRBJ2-3, with D tentatively TRBD2 (7 bases). CDR1 and CDR2 (germline): KGHSH, LQKENI. The CDR3 spans 16 residues. V lost 1 base to trimming and J lost 0 bases, with 11 bases between them. The full variable domain, its missing parts supplied by reference TRBV18 and TRBJ2-3, is NAGVMQNPRHLVRRRGQEARLRCSPMKGHSHVYWYRQLPEEGLKFMVYLQKENIIDESGMPKERFSAEFPKEGPSILRIQQVVRGDSAAYFCASSPLGGGSTDTQYFGPGTRLTVL.

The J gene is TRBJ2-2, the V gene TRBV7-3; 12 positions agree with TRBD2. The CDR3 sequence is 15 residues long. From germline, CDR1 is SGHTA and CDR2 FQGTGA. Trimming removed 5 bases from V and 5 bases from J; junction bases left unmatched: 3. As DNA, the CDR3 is TGTGCCAGCAGCGCAGGACTAGCGGGAACCGGGGAGCTGTTTTTT. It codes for CASSAGLAGTGELFF.

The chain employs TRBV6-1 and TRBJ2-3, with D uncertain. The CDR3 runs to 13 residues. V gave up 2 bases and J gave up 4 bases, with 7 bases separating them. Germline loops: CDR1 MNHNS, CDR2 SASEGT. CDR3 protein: CASSERDSDTQYF. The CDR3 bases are TGTGCCAGCAGTGAACGAGACTCAGATACGCAGTATTTT.

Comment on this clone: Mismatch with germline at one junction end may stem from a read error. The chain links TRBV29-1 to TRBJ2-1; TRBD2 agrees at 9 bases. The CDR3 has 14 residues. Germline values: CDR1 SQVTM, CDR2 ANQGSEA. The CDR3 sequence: CSVVGVAGVHEQLF. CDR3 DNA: TGCAGCGTTGTTGGGGTAGCGGGAGTCCATGAGCAGCTCTTC.

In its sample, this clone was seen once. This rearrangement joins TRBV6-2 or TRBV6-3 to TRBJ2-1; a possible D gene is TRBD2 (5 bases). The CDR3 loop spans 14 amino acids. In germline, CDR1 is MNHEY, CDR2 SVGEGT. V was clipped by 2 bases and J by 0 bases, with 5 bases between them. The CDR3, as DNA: TGTGCCAGCAGTTACGGGAGCTCCTACAATGAGCAGTTCTTC. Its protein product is CASSYGSSYNEQFF.

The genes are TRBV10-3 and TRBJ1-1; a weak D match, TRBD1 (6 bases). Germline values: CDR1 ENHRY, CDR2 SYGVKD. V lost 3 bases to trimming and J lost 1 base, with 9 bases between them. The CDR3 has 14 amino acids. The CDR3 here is CAISDAQGNTEAFF. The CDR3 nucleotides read TGTGCCATCAGTGACGCACAGGGGAACACTGAAGCTTTCTTT.

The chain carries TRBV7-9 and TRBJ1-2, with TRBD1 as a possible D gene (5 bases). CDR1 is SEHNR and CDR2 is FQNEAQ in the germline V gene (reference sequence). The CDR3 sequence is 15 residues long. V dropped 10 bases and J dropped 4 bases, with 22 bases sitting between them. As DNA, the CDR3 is TGTGCCACAGCAAGTAGGGAGGGGATCGGCTATGGCTACACCTTC. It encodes CATASREGIGYGYTF.

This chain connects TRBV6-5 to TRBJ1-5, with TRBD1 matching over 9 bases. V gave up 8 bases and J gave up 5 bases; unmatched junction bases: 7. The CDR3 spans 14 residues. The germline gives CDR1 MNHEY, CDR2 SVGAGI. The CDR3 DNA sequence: TGTGCCAGCCGAACCGGGACAGGGTATCAGCCCCAGCATTTT. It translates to CASRTGTGYQPQHF.

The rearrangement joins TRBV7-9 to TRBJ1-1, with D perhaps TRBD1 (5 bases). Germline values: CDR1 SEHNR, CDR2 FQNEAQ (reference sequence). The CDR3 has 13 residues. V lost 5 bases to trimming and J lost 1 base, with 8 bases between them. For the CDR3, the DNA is TGTGCCAGCAGCCCGGGGGGGAACACTGAAGCTTTCTTT. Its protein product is CASSPGGNTEAFF.

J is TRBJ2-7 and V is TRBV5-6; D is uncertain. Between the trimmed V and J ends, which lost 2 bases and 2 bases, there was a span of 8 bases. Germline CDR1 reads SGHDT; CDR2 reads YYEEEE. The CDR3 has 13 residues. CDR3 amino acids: CASSFYSAYEQYF. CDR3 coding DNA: TGTGCCAGCAGCTTCTACAGTGCCTACGAGCAGTACTTC.

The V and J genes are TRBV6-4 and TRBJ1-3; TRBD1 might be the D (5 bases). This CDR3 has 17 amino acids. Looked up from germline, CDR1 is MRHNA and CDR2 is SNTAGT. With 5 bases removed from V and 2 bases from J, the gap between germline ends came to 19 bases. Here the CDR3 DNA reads TGTGCCAGCAGTCTACCCGCGGGGCGATCCCCTGGAAACACCATATATTTT. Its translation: CASSLPAGRSPGNTIYF.

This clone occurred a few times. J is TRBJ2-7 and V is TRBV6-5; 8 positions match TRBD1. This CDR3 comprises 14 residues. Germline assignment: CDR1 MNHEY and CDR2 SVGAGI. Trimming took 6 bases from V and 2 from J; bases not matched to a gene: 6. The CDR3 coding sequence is TGTGCCAGCAGACCGACAGGGGAGCCCTACGAGCAGTACTTC. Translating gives CASRPTGEPYEQYF.

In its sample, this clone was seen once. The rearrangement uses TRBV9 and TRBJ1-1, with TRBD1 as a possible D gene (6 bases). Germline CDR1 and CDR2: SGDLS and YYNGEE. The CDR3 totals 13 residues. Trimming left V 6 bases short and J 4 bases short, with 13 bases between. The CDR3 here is CASNLQGGTEAFF. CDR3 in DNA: TGTGCCAGCAACCTACAGGGTGGCACTGAAGCTTTCTTT.